The 28 T cell receptor beta chains below all came from one sample that was sequenced in a study of T-cell memory formation after mild COVID-19. TCRdb reprocessed the 5' RACE reads with MiXCR, giving one entry per CDR3 protein. The sample contains 150,000 to 200,000 distinct CDR3 sequences, roughly 15% of which appear only once. Material: PBMCs or a T cell subset sorted from them (not recorded which). All receptors come from an adult woman who had mild COVID-19 (a few samples of this study predate the infection). Cell type and time point are not known.

The V gene is TRBV3-1, the J gene TRBJ1-1; 9 bases line up with TRBD1. From germline, CDR1 is LGHDT and CDR2 YNNKEL (reference sequence). Trimming took 3 bases from V and 4 from J; bases not matched to a gene: 3. The CDR3 is made up of 14 amino acids. The DNA of the CDR3 is TGTGCCAGCAGCCAGCTGACAGGGGGCACTGAAGCTTTCTTT. Translating gives CASSQLTGGTEAFF.

A few counts support this clonotype. The rearrangement joins TRBV5-5 to TRBJ1-1; no clear D gene. The V end lost 1 base, the J end lost 3 bases, and 4 bases lay between the germline ends. The CDR3 extends over 12 amino acids. Per germline, CDR1 SGHKS and CDR2 YYEKEE (reference sequence). DNA of the CDR3: TGTGCCAGCAGCTTGAGGTACACTGAAGCTTTCTTT. This sequence encodes CASSLRYTEAFF.

The V call is TRBV6-5, the J call TRBJ2-5; D is tentatively TRBD1 or TRBD2 (6 bases each). V gave up 6 bases and J gave up 1 base, with 18 bases separating them. Germline CDR1 MNHEY, CDR2 SVGAGI. The CDR3 is made up of 16 amino acids. For the CDR3, the DNA is TGTGCCAGCAGCTACCAACCCGGGGGCTTCCAAGAGACCCAGTACTTC. As protein: CASSYQPGGFQETQYF.

This clonotype showed up just a few times. V gene TRBV15 combines with J gene TRBJ2-1; 7 bases are a match to TRBD1. CDR1 and CDR2 from the germline V gene are LNHNV and YYDKDF (reference sequence). There are 15 residues in the CDR3. Trimming removed 2 bases from V and 4 bases from J; junction bases left unmatched: 5. CDR3 coding DNA: TGTGCCACCAGCAGAACAGGGGATTTGTACAATGAGCAGTTCTTC. This sequence encodes CATSRTGDLYNEQFF.

This clonotype was observed a few times. This chain links TRBV9 with TRBJ2-3, with 8 positions matching TRBD2. This CDR3 has 13 residues. Germline lookup yields CDR1 SGDLS and CDR2 YYNGEE. The junction had 0 bases not matched to a gene; V was cut back by 2 bases and J by 4 bases. The CDR3 sequence: CASSVTSADTQYF. The CDR3 DNA follows: TGTGCCAGCAGCGTGACTAGCGCAGATACGCAGTATTTT.

This chain joins TRBV29-1 and TRBJ2-1; 8 positions match TRBD1. CDR1 SQVTM and CDR2 ANQGSEA come from the germline V gene. The CDR3 sequence is 15 residues long. The J segment lost 2 bases and the V segment lost 1 base, leaving 4 bases of the junction unmatched. In nucleotides, the CDR3 is TGCAGCGTTGAAGGGGGACAGGTTACCTACAATGAGCAGTTCTTC. Encoded protein: CSVEGGQVTYNEQFF.

The chain couples TRBV2 to TRBJ2-3; TRBD1 matches at 8 bases. The V gene's germline CDR1 is SNHLY and CDR2 FYNNEI. Trimming at V came to 8 bases and at J to 3 bases, leaving 10 bases not matched to a gene. The CDR3 runs 15 residues. The chain's CDR3 is CASGQGTDHTDTQYF. The CDR3 nucleotides read TGTGCCAGCGGACAGGGAACAGACCATACAGATACGCAGTATTTT. The whole variable domain, filled in from reference TRBV2 and TRBJ2-3, reads EPEVTQTPSHQVTQMGQEVILRCVPISNHLYFYWYRQILGQKVEFLVSFYNNEISEKSEIFDDQFSVERPDGSNFTLKIRSTKLEDSAMYFCASGQGTDHTDTQYFGPGTRLTVL.

The chain recombines TRBV2 with TRBJ2-1, with 14 bases that match TRBD2. There are 15 residues in the CDR3. Germline V CDR1 and CDR2: SNHLY, FYNNEI. V lost 6 bases, J lost 7 bases, and 5 bases stayed unmatched. The CDR3 sequence is CASSPGTSGRNEQFF. The CDR3 bases are TGTGCCAGCAGCCCCGGGACTAGCGGGAGAAATGAGCAGTTCTTC.

Only a few counts were recorded for this clonotype. The chain combines TRBV19 with TRBJ1-5; D is possibly TRBD1 (5 bases). Trimming shortened V by 8 bases and J by 4 bases, and 9 bases separated the two germline ends. Germline CDR1 reads LNHDA; CDR2 reads SQIVND (reference sequence). The CDR3 covers 12 residues. The DNA for the CDR3 is TGTGCCAGTCAGGGCGGGAATCAGCCCCAGCATTTT. Amino acids: CASQGGNQPQHF.

In this sample, this clonotype turned up a few times. V usage is TRBV10-3 and J usage is TRBJ2-7; the match to TRBD1 covers 8 bases. With 2 bases clipped from V and 5 bases from J, the junction kept 14 bases outside the gene matches. The CDR3 runs to 17 residues. The germline CDR1 and CDR2 sequences are ENHRY and SYGVKD. Here the CDR3 reads CAISERGAGTGRHEQYF. The CDR3, as DNA: TGTGCCATCAGTGAGAGGGGAGCCGGGACAGGTCGCCACGAGCAGTACTTC.

This clonotype showed up many times. The chain couples TRBV7-8 to TRBJ2-1; 9 bases agree with TRBD1. Per germline, CDR1 SGHVS and CDR2 FQNEAQ. The J segment lost 8 bases and the V segment lost 8 bases, leaving 16 bases of the junction unmatched. This CDR3 region has 16 residues. CDR3 sequence: CASYESRDRVRDEQFF. CDR3 coding DNA: TGTGCCAGCTACGAATCCCGGGACAGGGTCCGCGATGAGCAGTTCTTC.

The rearrangement joins TRBV24-1 to TRBJ2-2, with a tentative D call TRBD2 (6 bases). The V gene lost 5 bases and the J gene lost 1 base, with 16 bases spanning the gap. The germline V gene has CDR1 KGHDR and CDR2 SFDVKD. The CDR3 loop spans 17 amino acids. CDR3 DNA: TGTGCCACCAGTGCCCCCTTTAGCGGTGGGAACACCGGGGAGCTGTTTTTT. Encoded protein: CATSAPFSGGNTGELFF.

This clonotype came up a few times. The rearrangement uses TRBV3-1 and TRBJ2-1; 8 nucleotides align to TRBD2. This CDR3 has 15 amino acids. V trimming: 4 bases; J trimming: 9 bases; junction bases outside the gene matches: 11. The V gene's germline CDR1 is LGHDT and CDR2 YNNKEL (reference sequence). CDR3 coding DNA: TGTGCCAGCAGCCCTACAGCGGGAGTTGAACTTGAGCAGTTCTTC. Amino acid sequence: CASSPTAGVELEQFF.

In this sample, this clonotype turned up a few times. The chain links TRBV4-1 to TRBJ1-4; 11 nucleotides line up with TRBD1. J lost 8 bases, V lost 4 bases, and 6 bases had no gene match. The length of the CDR3 is 15 residues. Germline V gene sequence: CDR1 MGHRA, CDR2 YSYEKL. The CDR3 DNA reads as TGCGCCAGCAGCCCGGGACAGGGGGGTCAAGAAAAACTGTTTTTT. Its translation is CASSPGQGGQEKLFF.

This clonotype occurred a few times. This chain uses TRBV5-5 with TRBJ1-2; TRBD1 agrees at 12 bases. CDR3 size: 17 residues. Germline V gives CDR1 SGHKS, CDR2 YYEKEE (reference sequence). Trimming cost V 2 bases and J 7 bases; bases outside gene matches: 12. DNA for the CDR3: TGTGCCAGCAGCTTCGGGACAGGGGGCGCCGCGATCGCTGGCTACACCTTC. This translates into CASSFGTGGAAIAGYTF.

This clonotype was recorded many times. This chain joins TRBV7-9 and TRBJ2-1; TRBD1 aligns across 8 bases. The CDR3 is 12 amino acids. V dropped 9 bases and J dropped 6; count of bases not matched to a gene: 4. CDR1 and CDR2 from the germline V gene are SEHNR and FQNEAQ (reference sequence). The CDR3 here is CASQTGANEQFF. CDR3 DNA: TGTGCCAGTCAGACAGGGGCCAATGAGCAGTTCTTC.

V is TRBV7-9 and J is TRBJ2-7; tentatively, D is TRBD1 or TRBD2 (5 bases each). The CDR3 sequence is 13 residues long. Germline V gene sequence: CDR1 SEHNR, CDR2 FQNEAQ (reference sequence). The V and J ends lost 7 bases and 7 bases respectively, with 17 bases between them. The CDR3 region is CASISNQGREQYF. DNA for the CDR3: TGTGCCAGCATCTCGAACCAGGGACGGGAGCAGTACTTC.

This clonotype was picked up a small number of times. This chain links TRBV27 with TRBJ2-3, with TRBD1 matching over 10 bases. Germline-derived CDR1 and CDR2 are MNHEY and SMNVEV (reference sequence). V was pared by 6 bases and J by 2 bases, with 5 bases of the junction left unmatched. The CDR3 length is 15 residues. CDR3 nucleotides: TGTGCCAGCAGACCCGGGACAGGGGTCACAGATACGCAGTATTTT. Its protein product is CASRPGTGVTDTQYF.

This clonotype was counted a few times. The gene calls are TRBV5-1 and TRBJ2-7, with D maybe TRBD1 (6 bases). This CDR3 has 14 residues. Deletions cut 7 bases from V and 2 bases from J, with 16 bases between. Germline CDR1 is SGHRS and CDR2 is YFSETQ. CDR3 protein: CASAYRVGTYEQYF. DNA of the CDR3: TGCGCCAGCGCCTACAGGGTAGGAACCTACGAGCAGTACTTC.

This chain joins TRBV11-3 and TRBJ2-1; 7 bases map to TRBD1. CDR1 and CDR2 from the germline V gene are SGHNT and YENEEA. V lost 8 bases and J lost 8; bases outside the gene matches: 15. The CDR3 is 15 amino acids. CDR3 sequence: CASAKEYRGIDEQFF. DNA for the CDR3: TGTGCCAGCGCGAAAGAGTACAGGGGTATCGATGAGCAGTTCTTC.

This clonotype was seen a few times. V is TRBV27 and J is TRBJ2-1; the match to TRBD2 covers 8 bases. The germline V gene has CDR1 MNHEY and CDR2 SMNVEV (reference sequence). J gave up 9 bases and V 8 bases, and 12 bases lay outside the gene matches. CDR3 length equals 14 residues. CDR3 residues: CASDPRGGASEQFF. As DNA, the CDR3 is TGTGCCAGCGACCCCCGGGGGGGGGCGAGTGAGCAGTTCTTC.

This clonotype was counted a few times. The chain recombines TRBV6-5 with TRBJ2-7; D gene uncertain. Per germline, CDR1 MNHEY and CDR2 SVGAGI. Trimming cost V 0 bases and J 3 bases, with 9 bases left between them. The CDR3 runs to 14 residues. CDR3 region: CASSYSAQDYEQYF. The DNA of the CDR3 is TGTGCCAGCAGTTACTCGGCTCAGGACTACGAGCAGTACTTC.

This clonotype was picked up a small number of times. V usage is TRBV24-1 and J usage is TRBJ1-1, with D hard to call. Germline values: CDR1 KGHDR, CDR2 SFDVKD. Trimming removed 3 bases at V and 1 base at J, with 8 bases between. The CDR3 totals 14 residues. The DNA of the CDR3 is TGTGCCACCAGTGATAGCCTGGCGAACACTGAAGCTTTCTTT. Its translation: CATSDSLANTEAFF.

The CDR3 DNA reads as TGTGCCAGCAGCCAAGTCTTGGCGGGGGGTTTCACAGATACGCAGTATTTT. Protein: CASSQVLAGGFTDTQYF. The V call is TRBV3-1, the J call TRBJ2-3, with 8 bases matching TRBD2. Germline V lookup: CDR1 LGHDT, CDR2 YNNKEL (reference sequence). This CDR3 is built from 17 residues. The junction had 8 bases not matched to a gene; V was cut back by 1 base and J by 2 bases.

This rearrangement joins TRBV12-3 or TRBV12-4 to TRBJ2-2; tentatively, D is TRBD1 (5 bases). With 6 bases removed from V and 1 base from J, the gap between germline ends came to 18 bases. The CDR3 spans 17 residues. The CDR3 protein is CASSRTARTGNTGELFF. DNA of the CDR3: TGTGCCAGCAGCCGCACCGCGCGTACAGGGAACACCGGGGAGCTGTTTTTT.

This chain joins TRBV5-1 and TRBJ2-7; 7 positions agree with TRBD1. V shed 2 bases, J shed 3 bases, and the junction held 5 bases outside the gene matches. The CDR3 sequence is 14 residues long. CDR1 is SGHRS, CDR2 YFSETQ, per germline. The CDR3 is CASSLRQGFYEQYF. CDR3 in DNA: TGCGCCAGCAGCTTACGACAGGGTTTCTACGAGCAGTACTTC. The variable domain in full, completed from reference TRBV5-1 and TRBJ2-7, reads KAGVTQTPRYLIKTRGQQVTLSCSPISGHRSVSWYQQTPGQGLQFLFEYFSETQRNKGNFPGRFSGRQFSNSRSEMNVSTLELGDSALYLCASSLRQGFYEQYFGPGTRLTVT.

This clonotype was recorded a few times. The rearrangement uses TRBV15 and TRBJ2-7, with D possibly TRBD1 on 5 matching bases. Looked up from germline, CDR1 is LNHNV and CDR2 is YYDKDF (reference sequence). V shed 3 bases and J shed 5 bases, with 8 bases lying between them. This CDR3 is built from 12 residues. CDR3 DNA: TGTGCCACCAGCAGGAAGGACAACGAGCAGTACTTC. This translates into CATSRKDNEQYF.

The chain joins TRBV12-3 or TRBV12-4 to TRBJ2-3; 10 bases agree with TRBD2. The CDR3 is made up of 16 amino acids. V trimming: 0 bases; J trimming: 8 bases; junction bases outside the gene matches: 8. CDR3 region: CASSLAAQREGGTQYF. CDR3 DNA: TGTGCCAGCAGTTTAGCCGCCCAGCGGGAGGGGGGTACGCAGTATTTT.